Following are 29 T cell receptor beta chains from one sample sequenced in a study of blood T cell repertoires in COVID-19. Profiled with immunoSEQ multiplex PCR; TCRdb holds only in-frame clones, not every one. The sample holds roughly 300,000 clones, less than 90% seen once. Source material: peripheral blood. Receptors originate from a woman aged 30 to 39 with COVID-19, enrolled during active disease.

V gene TRBV5-6 combines with J gene TRBJ1-5; 7 bases align to TRBD1. This CDR3 spans 15 amino acids. V shed 3 bases and J 7 bases; nucleotides not matched to a gene: 10. Germline-derived CDR1 and CDR2 are SGHDT and YYEEEE. The DNA for the CDR3 is TGTGCCAGCAGCTCACGCACAGGGGAGTTGCAGCCCCAGCATTTT. Residues: CASSSRTGELQPQHF.

The rearrangement joins TRBV19 to TRBJ1-6; a weak D match, TRBD1 (5 bases). Germline CDR1 LNHDA, CDR2 SQIVND (reference sequence). CDR3 length: 13 amino acids. The ends were cut back, 7 bases at V and 10 bases at J, with 14 bases in the middle. CDR3 residues: CASKKTDQSPLHF. The CDR3 coding sequence is TGTGCCAGTAAGAAGACAGACCAATCACCCCTCCACTTT.

J is TRBJ1-5 and V is TRBV19; TRBD1 might be the D (5 bases). The CDR3 is 15 amino acids. In germline, CDR1 is LNHDA, CDR2 SQIVND (reference sequence). Trimming took off 1 base at V and 7 bases at J, with 14 bases between the two ends. CDR3 loop: CASSIVSTTVQPQHF. As DNA, the CDR3 is TGTGCCAGTAGTATAGTGAGCACGACAGTACAGCCCCAGCATTTT. Using reference TRBV19 and TRBJ1-5 for the parts outside the CDR3, the full variable domain is DGGITQSPKYLFRKEGQNVTLSCEQNLNHDAMYWYRQDPGQGLRLIYYSQIVNDFQKGDIAEGYSVSREKKESFPLTVTSAQKNPTAFYLCASSIVSTTVQPQHFGDGTRLSIL.

The chain combines TRBV4-1 with TRBJ2-1; 12 positions agree with TRBD2. From germline, CDR1 is MGHRA and CDR2 YSYEKL. This CDR3 is built from 18 residues. V dropped 1 base and J dropped 8; count of bases not matched to a gene: 12. CDR3 amino acids: CASSQGNILAGGMDEQFF. CDR3 bases: TGCGCCAGCAGCCAAGGCAATATTCTAGCGGGGGGGATGGATGAGCAGTTCTTC.

V gene TRBV3-1 (or the pseudogene TRBV3-2) combines with J gene TRBJ1-1; weak D call: TRBD1 (6 bases). The V gene's germline CDR1 is LGHDT and CDR2 YNNKEL (reference sequence). The CDR3 is made up of 14 amino acids. V was cut by 3 bases and J by 2 bases, with 10 bases left in between. The CDR3 loop is CASSQWTDNTEAFF. In nucleotides, the CDR3 is TGTGCCAGCAGCCAGTGGACAGACAACACTGAAGCTTTCTTT.

The chain links TRBV7-6 to TRBJ1-4; a possible D gene is TRBD1 (5 bases). The CDR3 has 16 amino acids. Germline V gene sequence: CDR1 SGHVS, CDR2 FNYEAQ. Between the trimmed V and J ends, which lost 2 bases and 7 bases, there was a span of 17 bases. The CDR3 nucleotides are TGTGCCAGCAGCTTACCGGAAGGGGAAATGAGTGAAAAACTGTTTTTT. Protein product: CASSLPEGEMSEKLFF.

The chain couples TRBV6-6 to TRBJ2-1; the match to TRBD2 covers 8 bases. This CDR3 is 13 amino acids long. V shed 6 bases and J 9 bases; nucleotides not matched to a gene: 7. Germline assignment: CDR1 MNHNY and CDR2 SVGAGI (reference sequence). CDR3 sequence reads: CASSRTSLGEQFF. In DNA form, the CDR3 reads TGTGCCAGCAGCAGGACTAGCTTAGGTGAGCAGTTCTTC.

The gene calls are TRBV24-1 and TRBJ2-2, with a weak D call TRBD2 (6 bases). The CDR3 covers 16 residues. CDR1 KGHDR and CDR2 SFDVKD come from the germline V gene. The germline V and J ends were trimmed by 0 bases and 2 bases, with 9 bases remaining between them. In nucleotides, the CDR3 is TGTGCCACCAGTGATTTGACGGGGGTTAACACCGGGGAGCTGTTTTTT. Protein product: CATSDLTGVNTGELFF.

This clone was seen a few times. V gene TRBV3-1 (or the pseudogene TRBV3-2) combines with J gene TRBJ2-6, with 7 bases fitting TRBD1. Trimming removed 4 bases from V and 0 bases from J; junction bases left unmatched: 9. Per germline, CDR1 LGHDT and CDR2 YNNKEL (reference sequence). The CDR3 is made up of 18 amino acids. CDR3 nucleotide sequence: TGTGCCAGCAGCCGTCGAGGACAGGTCGGCTCTGGGGCCAACGTCCTGACTTTC. Its translation: CASSRRGQVGSGANVLTF.

The chain links TRBV5-1 to TRBJ2-2, with 8 bases fitting TRBD2. V lost 0 bases and J lost 5; bases outside the gene matches: 3. Germline CDR1 and CDR2: SGHRS and YFSETQ. CDR3 length: 15 amino acids. This CDR3 is CASSLVAGKTGELFF. The DNA for the CDR3 is TGCGCCAGCAGCTTGGTAGCGGGGAAAACCGGGGAGCTGTTTTTT.

The gene calls are TRBV7-9 and TRBJ2-4, with D perhaps matching TRBD1 (6 bases). The germline V and J ends were trimmed by 5 bases and 7 bases, with 24 bases remaining between them. The CDR3 loop spans 17 amino acids. In germline, CDR1 is SEHNR, CDR2 FQNEAQ (reference sequence). The CDR3 loop is CASSKTVFETGWNIQYF. The CDR3 DNA sequence: TGTGCCAGCAGCAAAACAGTATTCGAGACAGGTTGGAACATTCAGTACTTC.

The chain carries TRBV3-1 (or the pseudogene TRBV3-2) and TRBJ1-2, with D perhaps matching TRBD1 (5 bases). The CDR3 has 13 residues. Per germline, CDR1 LGHDT and CDR2 YNNKEL (reference sequence). The ends were cut back, 4 bases at V and 7 bases at J, with 13 bases in the middle. The CDR3 nucleotides are TGTGCCAGCAGCCGGATCCAGGGCAGTGGCTACACCTTC. Protein sequence: CASSRIQGSGYTF.

This sequence joins TRBV29-1 and TRBJ2-3, with a weak D call TRBD2 (5 bases). The CDR3 is made up of 14 amino acids. V was clipped by 3 bases and J by 5 bases, with 15 bases between them. Germline-derived CDR1 and CDR2 are SQVTM and ANQGSEA. The CDR3 is CSVEILLVRDTQYF. CDR3 nucleotide sequence: TGCAGCGTTGAGATTCTACTAGTCCGAGATACGCAGTATTTT.

The chain has TRBV19 and TRBJ2-7; possible D gene TRBD1, 5 bases. The CDR3 length is 13 residues. The ends were cut back, 6 bases at V and 2 bases at J, with 11 bases in the middle. Per germline, CDR1 LNHDA and CDR2 SQIVND (reference sequence). CDR3 sequence (DNA): TGTGCCAGTAGCGTGGACACGACCTACGAGCAGTACTTC. This encodes CASSVDTTYEQYF.

The V gene is TRBV7-6, the J gene TRBJ2-1; D may be TRBD2 (6 bases). The germline V and J ends were trimmed by 5 bases and 5 bases, with 22 bases remaining between them. The CDR3 totals 17 residues. Germline loops: CDR1 SGHVS, CDR2 FNYEAQ. The chain's CDR3 is CASSDYRRGSSDNEQFF. CDR3 in DNA: TGTGCCAGCAGCGACTATCGGCGGGGATCTTCAGACAATGAGCAGTTCTTC.

This clone has only one observation. The chain carries TRBV5-5 and TRBJ2-1; 10 nucleotides line up with TRBD1. The ends lost 2 bases at V and 7 bases at J; junction bases unmatched: 9. The germline gives CDR1 SGHKS, CDR2 YYEKEE (reference sequence). The length of the CDR3 is 16 residues. CDR3 sequence: CASSFPRQGAGNEQFF. The CDR3 DNA sequence: TGTGCCAGCAGCTTCCCTCGACAGGGGGCTGGGAATGAGCAGTTCTTC.

The genes are TRBV10-1 and TRBJ1-5, with D hard to call. CDR1 and CDR2 (germline): WNHNN, SYGVQD (reference sequence). This CDR3 has 12 residues. The V gene lost 2 bases and the J gene lost 6 bases, with 5 bases spanning the gap. The CDR3 DNA is TGCGCCAGCAGTGAGAACACTCAGCCCCAGCATTTT. Protein: CASSENTQPQHF.

The V gene is TRBV4-1, the J gene TRBJ2-7; D gene uncertain. V dropped 4 bases and J dropped 2 bases, with 12 bases sitting between them. This CDR3 region has 14 residues. Per germline, CDR1 MGHRA and CDR2 YSYEKL. The CDR3 nucleotides read TGCGCCAGCAGCCCCCCAGCCACAGCCTACGAGCAGTACTTC. Translated: CASSPPATAYEQYF.

The chain couples TRBV2 to TRBJ2-2; 10 nucleotides match TRBD1. This CDR3 spans 19 amino acids. CDR1 SNHLY and CDR2 FYNNEI come from the germline V gene. V shed 7 bases, J shed 3 bases, and the junction held 17 bases outside the gene matches. The CDR3 protein is CASTPRDRGFRSDTGELFF. CDR3 nucleotides: TGTGCCAGCACCCCCAGGGACAGGGGTTTTCGGTCGGACACCGGGGAGCTGTTTTTT.

The chain links TRBV6-2 or TRBV6-3 to TRBJ1-6; 8 nucleotides agree with TRBD1. Germline trimming cut 6 bases from V and 7 bases from J; bases unmatched to any gene: 11. Germline V gene sequence: CDR1 MNHEY, CDR2 SVGEGT. The CDR3 consists of 16 residues. The CDR3 DNA reads TGTGCCAGCAGCCCCAATTCAGGGGGCCCGAATTCACCCCTCCACTTT. This sequence encodes CASSPNSGGPNSPLHF.

This clone came up a few times. The gene calls are TRBV19 and TRBJ2-1; D might be TRBD2 (5 bases). V was shortened by 8 bases and J by 0 bases, with 8 bases between the two germline ends. The CDR3 runs 13 residues. The germline CDR1 and CDR2 sequences are LNHDA and SQIVND (reference sequence). Here the CDR3 DNA reads TGTGCCAGTGGGAGAAGCTCCTACAATGAGCAGTTCTTC. It codes for CASGRSSYNEQFF.

The chain couples TRBV10-1 to TRBJ2-4; 9 bases agree with TRBD1. Germline V gene data show CDR1 as WNHNN and CDR2 as SYGVQD (reference sequence). Trimming removed 2 bases from V and 3 bases from J; junction bases left unmatched: 2. The CDR3 consists of 15 residues. The CDR3 region is CASSEGGQGKNIQYF. The CDR3 DNA reads as TGCGCCAGCAGTGAGGGGGGACAGGGCAAAAACATTCAGTACTTC.

The chain has TRBV5-4 and TRBJ1-2; D not certain. This CDR3 comprises 14 residues. Germline CDR1 is SGHNT and CDR2 is YYREEE (reference sequence). V was pared by 2 bases and J by 4 bases, with 12 bases between. The CDR3 region is CASSFVGAFYGYTF. DNA of the CDR3: TGTGCCAGCAGCTTCGTAGGAGCCTTCTATGGCTACACCTTC. The entire variable domain, with the rest obtained from reference TRBV5-4 and TRBJ1-2, is as follows: ETGVTQSPTHLIKTRGQQVTLRCSSQSGHNTVSWYQQALGQGPQFIFQYYREEENGRGNFPPRFSGLQFPNYSSELNVNALELDDSALYLCASSFVGAFYGYTFGSGTRLTVV.

The rearrangement joins TRBV6-5 to TRBJ2-7; D is unresolved. The V gene lost 0 bases and the J gene lost 6 bases, with 12 bases spanning the gap. Germline V gives CDR1 MNHEY, CDR2 SVGAGI. CDR3 length equals 14 residues. CDR3 protein: CASSYSAGLGEQYF. In nucleotides, the CDR3 is TGTGCCAGCAGTTACTCGGCAGGCCTCGGCGAGCAGTACTTC.

The chain has TRBV7-9 and TRBJ1-1; D remains unclear. The CDR3 runs 12 residues. Trimming stripped 4 bases from V and 1 base from J, with 4 bases between. CDR1 is SEHNR, CDR2 FQNEAQ, per germline (reference sequence). As DNA, the CDR3 is TGTGCCAGCAGCTCCAAGAACACTGAAGCTTTCTTT. Protein product: CASSSKNTEAFF. The variable domain in full, with the rest retrieved from reference TRBV7-9 and TRBJ1-1, is DTGVSQNPRHKITKRGQNVTFRCDPISEHNRLYWYRQTLGQGPEFLTYFQNEAQLEKSRLLSDRFSAERPKGSFSTLEIQRTEQGDSAMYLCASSSKNTEAFFGQGTRLTVV.

This clone was counted once. The chain is built from TRBV18 and TRBJ1-1, with TRBD1 as a possible D gene (5 bases). V lost 2 bases and J 5 bases, leaving 9 bases between the germline ends. This CDR3 has 13 residues. Germline V gene sequence: CDR1 KGHSH, CDR2 LQKENI. The CDR3 DNA reads as TGTGCCAGCTCACCAGCTAGGGGAACTGAAGCTTTCTTT. Its protein is CASSPARGTEAFF.

As for this clone: The same CDR3 also results from other DNA sequences found in this sample. The chain carries TRBV11-2 and TRBJ2-7; D is undetermined. This CDR3 contains 13 residues. Deletions cut 1 base from V and 2 bases from J, with 6 bases between. The germline V gene has CDR1 SGHAT and CDR2 FQNNGV. Here the CDR3 reads CASSLGRTYEQYF. CDR3 bases: TGTGCCAGCAGCTTAGGCAGGACCTACGAGCAGTACTTC.

This CDR3 reads CASSLDPSRGNTEAFF. The CDR3 DNA reads TGTGCCAGCAGCTTAGATCCCTCCAGGGGGAACACTGAAGCTTTCTTT. V is TRBV11-2 and J is TRBJ1-1, with D tentatively TRBD1 (6 bases). CDR1 and CDR2 (germline): SGHAT, FQNNGV. V dropped 0 bases and J dropped 1 base, with 12 bases sitting between them. The CDR3 has 16 amino acids. The variable domain in full, completed from reference TRBV11-2 and TRBJ1-1, reads EAGVAQSPRYKIIEKRQSVAFWCNPISGHATLYWYQQILGQGPKLLIQFQNNGVVDDSQLPKDRFSAERLKGVDSTLKIQPAKLEDSAVYLCASSLDPSRGNTEAFFGQGTRLTVV.

The chain joins TRBV5-4 to TRBJ2-3, with D maybe TRBD1 (5 bases). Germline-derived CDR1 and CDR2 are SGHNT and YYREEE (reference sequence). V lost 0 bases and J lost 5, with 10 bases in between. This CDR3 has 14 amino acids. The CDR3 loop reads CASSLGLGVDTQYF. The CDR3 DNA sequence: TGTGCCAGCAGCTTGGGGCTAGGGGTAGATACGCAGTATTTT.